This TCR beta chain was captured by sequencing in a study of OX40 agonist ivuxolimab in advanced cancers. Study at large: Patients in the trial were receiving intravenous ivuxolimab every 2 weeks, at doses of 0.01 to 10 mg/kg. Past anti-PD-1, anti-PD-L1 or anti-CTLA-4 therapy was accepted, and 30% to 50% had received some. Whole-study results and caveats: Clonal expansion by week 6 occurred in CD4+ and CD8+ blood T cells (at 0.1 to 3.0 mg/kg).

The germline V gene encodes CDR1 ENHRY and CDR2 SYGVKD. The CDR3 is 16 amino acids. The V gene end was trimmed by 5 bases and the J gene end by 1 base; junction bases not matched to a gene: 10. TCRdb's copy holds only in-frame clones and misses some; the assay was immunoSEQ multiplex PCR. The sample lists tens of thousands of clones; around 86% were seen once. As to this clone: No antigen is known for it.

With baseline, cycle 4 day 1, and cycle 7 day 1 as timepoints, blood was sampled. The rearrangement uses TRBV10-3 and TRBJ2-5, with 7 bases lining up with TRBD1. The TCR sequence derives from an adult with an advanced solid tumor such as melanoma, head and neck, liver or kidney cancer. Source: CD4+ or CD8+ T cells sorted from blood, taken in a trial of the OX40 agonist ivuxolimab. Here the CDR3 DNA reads TGTGCCATCAGTCGAGCCTTGGGGACAGCCCAAGAGACCCAGTACTTC. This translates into CAISRALGTAQETQYF.